This TCR beta chain appears in the sequencing data of a study of T cells in Graves' hyperthyroidism and ophthalmopathy. Points from the study as a whole: The model made its ophthalmopathy prediction, and onset followed a median roughly 6.5 months later.

TCR beta CDR3 regions were amplified from RNA transcripts. A first-round RT-PCR of the TCR CDR3 used the HTBI primer set. TCRdb independently ran MiXCR on the multiplex PCR reads; one entry per CDR3 protein. This sample has hundreds of thousands of distinct CDR3 sequences, with roughly 15% found just once. CDR1 is LGHDT and CDR2 is YNNKEL in the germline V gene (reference sequence). Unmatched junction bases numbered 17, after V lost 4 bases and J lost 3 bases. The CDR3 sequence is 18 residues long. Researchers barred patients who had uncontrolled infection, other autoimmune disease, pregnancy or lactation. This clonotype was observed a few times. What it recognizes is unknown.

The gene calls are TRBV3-1 and TRBJ1-1; TRBD1 matches 7 bases. The sequenced sample consisted of blood. This receptor was identified in a middle-aged woman with Graves' ophthalmopathy. The CDR3 is CASSPNPGTALYYTEAFF. The CDR3 DNA is TGTGCCAGCAGCCCCAACCCCGGGACAGCCCTTTACTACACTGAAGCTTTCTTT.